Shown below are 16 T cell receptor beta chains from a single sample sequenced in a study of beta chain features in type 1 diabetes. The entirety of the isolated RNA underwent reverse transcription, so expressed TCRB transcripts were sequenced. Produced via immunoSEQ multiplex PCR; TCRdb's table is partial and in-frame only. The repertoire holds some 130,000 clones, with approximately 9% as singletons. Study findings and constraints: For Type 1 diabetes patients, all four CD4+ subsets carried TCRB CDR3s that were moderately but significantly shorter.

For these receptors, no antigen is known. Sequencing used central memory CD4+ T cells from blood. Receptors originate from a man aged 25 to 40 with type 1 diabetes.

This clone was observed a few times. V is TRBV18 and J is TRBJ2-5, with TRBD2 as a possible D gene (6 bases). Germline CDR1 and CDR2: KGHSH and LQKENI. The CDR3 spans 13 residues. Trimming removed 2 bases at V and 6 bases at J, with 10 bases between. In DNA, the CDR3 is TGTGCCAGCTCACCAAGCGGGTTCCAGACCCAGTACTTC. This gives the protein CASSPSGFQTQYF.

This clone has a handful of counts. CDR3 sequence reads: CASSREASGGTDTQYF. The DNA for the CDR3 is TGTGCCAGCAGCCGCGAGGCTAGCGGGGGCACAGATACGCAGTATTTT. The chain links TRBV5-4 to TRBJ2-3, with TRBD2 identical over 9 bases. The CDR3 contains 16 residues. CDR1 SGHNT and CDR2 YYREEE come from the germline V gene (reference sequence). Unmatched junction bases numbered 7, after V lost 4 bases and J lost 1 base. Based on the CDR3 plus reference TRBV5-4 and TRBJ2-3, the full variable domain is ETGVTQSPTHLIKTRGQQVTLRCSSQSGHNTVSWYQQALGQGPQFIFQYYREEENGRGNFPPRFSGLQFPNYSSELNVNALELDDSALYLCASSREASGGTDTQYFGPGTRLTVL.

This sequence joins TRBV4-2 and TRBJ2-3; TRBD2 agrees at 10 bases. The ends lost 0 bases at V and 6 bases at J; junction bases unmatched: 3. The CDR3 totals 15 residues. Germline lookup yields CDR1 LGHNA and CDR2 YNFKEQ. The DNA of the CDR3 is TGTGCCAGCAGCCAAGAAGCGGGGGGGCTGGATACGCAGTATTTT. Protein product: CASSQEAGGLDTQYF.

This clone was detected ten times or more. The J gene is TRBJ2-2, the V gene TRBV27; D perhaps matches TRBD1 (6 bases). Germline CDR1 MNHEY, CDR2 SMNVEV (reference sequence). The CDR3 runs to 16 residues. With 3 bases removed from V and 2 bases from J, the gap between germline ends came to 13 bases. The CDR3 DNA reads TGTGCCAGCAGTTTGGAATACAGGGTAAACACCGGGGAGCTGTTTTTT. Translated, it gives CASSLEYRVNTGELFF.

V and J are TRBV4-1 and TRBJ1-4; D perhaps matches TRBD1 (5 bases). CDR1 is MGHRA and CDR2 is YSYEKL in the germline V gene. V lost 4 bases to trimming and J lost 3 bases, with 18 bases between them. The CDR3 spans 17 residues. The chain's CDR3 is CASSPGGGSVANEKLFF. Written as DNA, the CDR3 is TGCGCCAGCAGCCCGGGTGGGGGGAGCGTGGCTAATGAAAAACTGTTTTTT.

This chain uses TRBV5-1 with TRBJ1-2; 9 bases map to TRBD1. CDR3 length: 15 residues. The germline V gene has CDR1 SGHRS and CDR2 YFSETQ. Germline trimming cut 4 bases from V and 4 bases from J; bases unmatched to any gene: 8. The CDR3: CASSDPRQGGYGYTF. DNA of the CDR3: TGCGCCAGCAGCGACCCGCGACAGGGGGGCTATGGCTACACCTTC.

This clone has more than one count but fewer than ten. The V and J genes are TRBV4-3 and TRBJ2-5; 9 bases line up with TRBD2. Germline lookup yields CDR1 LGHNA and CDR2 YSLEER. V lost 0 bases to trimming and J lost 6 bases; unmatched junction nucleotides: 14. The CDR3 consists of 18 residues. As DNA, the CDR3 is TGCGCCAGCAGCCAAGAAGTCGCTACACTGGGACTAGCACAGACCCAGTACTTC. Residues: CASSQEVATLGLAQTQYF.

The chain uses TRBV29-1 and TRBJ1-1, with D maybe TRBD1 (5 bases). The germline CDR1 and CDR2 sequences are SQVTM and ANQGSEA. This CDR3 has 14 amino acids. V was clipped by 2 bases and J by 0 bases, with 10 bases between them. CDR3 residues: CSVEREGMNTEAFF. DNA for the CDR3: TGCAGCGTTGAAAGGGAGGGGATGAACACTGAAGCTTTCTTT.

This rearrangement joins TRBV28 to TRBJ1-2; D is uncertain. Germline assignment: CDR1 MDHEN and CDR2 SYDVKM. This CDR3 is built from 15 residues. V lost 5 bases and J 4 bases, leaving 17 bases between the germline ends. The CDR3 nucleotides are TGTGCCAGCAGTCTTCAGGCCAATTTCGGCTATGGCTACACCTTC. Its translation is CASSLQANFGYGYTF.

This clone has only a few counts. This rearrangement joins TRBV7-8 to TRBJ2-1; maybe TRBD1 (6 bases). From germline, CDR1 is SGHVS and CDR2 FQNEAQ. V was cut by 6 bases and J by 6 bases, with 27 bases left in between. The CDR3 runs 18 residues. CDR3 protein: CASRTNGLGASSINEQFF. The CDR3 nucleotides are TGTGCCAGCAGAACGAATGGGCTGGGGGCCAGCAGTATCAATGAGCAGTTCTTC.

This clone was detected only a few times. The V and J genes are TRBV6-5 and TRBJ1-5; D gene ambiguous. V lost 5 bases to trimming and J lost 4 bases, with 9 bases between them. Germline V gene lookup returns CDR1 MNHEY and CDR2 SVGAGI. The CDR3 is 13 residues long. The CDR3 here is CASSPQLNQPQHF. CDR3 nucleotides: TGTGCCAGCAGTCCACAGTTAAATCAGCCCCAGCATTTT.

V is TRBV30 and J is TRBJ1-1; TRBD1 is a possible D gene (6 bases). Trimming removed 0 bases from V and 3 bases from J, with 17 bases in between. Germline loops: CDR1 GTSNPN, CDR2 SVGIG (reference sequence). The CDR3 is made up of 16 amino acids. For the CDR3, the DNA is TGTGCCTGGAGTGTAAAAGAGGGGGGAGGGGACACTGAAGCTTTCTTT. Protein sequence: CAWSVKEGGGDTEAFF.

The V and J genes are TRBV5-1 and TRBJ2-7, with a possible D match to TRBD1 (5 bases). Germline loops: CDR1 SGHRS, CDR2 YFSETQ. The CDR3 runs to 15 residues. Trimming took 0 bases from V and 0 from J, leaving 10 bases between them. CDR3 in DNA: TGCGCCAGCAGCTTGGGTTCAGGGAACTCCTACGAGCAGTACTTC. It codes for CASSLGSGNSYEQYF.

The chain uses TRBV6-6 and TRBJ2-1; 12 bases match TRBD2. Germline CDR1 MNHNY, CDR2 SVGAGI (reference sequence). This CDR3 contains 15 residues. V lost 4 bases and J lost 7; bases outside the gene matches: 5. The CDR3: CASSSTSGGANEQFF. The DNA for the CDR3 is TGTGCCAGCAGTTCGACTAGCGGGGGCGCGAATGAGCAGTTCTTC.

In this sample, this clone turned up a few times. V gene TRBV30 combines with J gene TRBJ1-3; D uncertain. CDR3 size: 11 residues. Deletions cut 3 bases from V and 3 bases from J, with 3 bases between. CDR1 is GTSNPN and CDR2 is SVGIG in the germline V gene (reference sequence). CDR3 region: CAWRRGNTIYF. CDR3 bases: TGTGCCTGGAGGCGTGGAAACACCATATATTTT.

This clone was counted between two and nine times. V usage is TRBV4-1 and J usage is TRBJ2-5; 10 nucleotides agree with TRBD2. The J call may be wrong; the DNA end is better matched by TRBJ2-7. The germline V gene encodes CDR1 MGHRA and CDR2 YSYEKL. The CDR3 sequence is 18 residues long. The CDR3 DNA follows: TGCGCCAGCAGCCAACAGGCTATAGCGGGGGGCCTCTCCTACGAGCAGTACTTC. Amino acids: CASSQQAIAGGLSYEQYF.